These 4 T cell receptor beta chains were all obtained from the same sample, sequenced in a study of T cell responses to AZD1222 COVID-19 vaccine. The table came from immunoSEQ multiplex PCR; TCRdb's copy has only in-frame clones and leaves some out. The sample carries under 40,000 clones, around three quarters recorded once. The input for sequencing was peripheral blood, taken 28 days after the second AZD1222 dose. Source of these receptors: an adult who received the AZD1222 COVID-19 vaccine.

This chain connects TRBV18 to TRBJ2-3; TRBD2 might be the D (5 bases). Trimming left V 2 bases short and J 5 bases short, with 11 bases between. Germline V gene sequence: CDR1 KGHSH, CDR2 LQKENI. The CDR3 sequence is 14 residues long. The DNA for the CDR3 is TGTGCCAGCTCACCAACTAGTAAGGTAGATACGCAGTATTTT. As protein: CASSPTSKVDTQYF.

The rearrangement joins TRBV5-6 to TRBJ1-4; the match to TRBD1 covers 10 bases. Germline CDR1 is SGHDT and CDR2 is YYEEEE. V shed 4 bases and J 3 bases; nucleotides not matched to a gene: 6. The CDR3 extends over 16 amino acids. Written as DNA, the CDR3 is TGTGCCAGCAGCCTGGGGGACAGGGGCTCTAATGAAAAACTGTTTTTT. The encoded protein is CASSLGDRGSNEKLFF.

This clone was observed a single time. This CDR3 reads CASSRAENQPQHF. The CDR3 coding sequence is TGTGCCAGCAGTCGGGCGGAGAATCAGCCCCAGCATTTT. This chain joins TRBV12-3 or TRBV12-4 and TRBJ1-5; D unclear. The CDR3 runs to 13 residues. V was trimmed by 5 bases and J by 4 bases, leaving 9 bases between them.

The CDR3: CASSQVVSGNTIYF. The CDR3 DNA is TGTGCCAGCAGCCAAGTAGTCTCTGGAAACACCATATATTTT. The V and J genes are TRBV3-1 (or the pseudogene TRBV3-2) and TRBJ1-3; D gene unclear. CDR1 and CDR2 (germline): LGHDT, YNNKEL (reference sequence). The CDR3 is made up of 14 amino acids. V was pared by 1 base and J by 0 bases, with 4 bases between.